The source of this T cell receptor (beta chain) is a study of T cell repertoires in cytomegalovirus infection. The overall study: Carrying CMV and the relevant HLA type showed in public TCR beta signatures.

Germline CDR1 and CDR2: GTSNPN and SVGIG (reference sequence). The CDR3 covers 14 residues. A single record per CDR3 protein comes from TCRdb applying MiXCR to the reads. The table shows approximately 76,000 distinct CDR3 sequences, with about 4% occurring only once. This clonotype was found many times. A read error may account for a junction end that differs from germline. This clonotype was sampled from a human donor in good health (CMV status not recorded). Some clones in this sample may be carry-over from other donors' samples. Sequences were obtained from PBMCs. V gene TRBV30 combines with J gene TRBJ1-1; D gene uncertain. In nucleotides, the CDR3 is TGTGTCTGGAGTGTCGACCCCATGAACACTGAAGCTTTCTTT. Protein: CVWSVDPMNTEAFF.